The entry that follows covers one TCR beta chain sequence. Antigen: not known. Sequencing was performed with immunoSEQ multiplex PCR; in TCRdb, only in-frame clones are kept and a portion is missing. There are roughly 160,000 clones in the sample; about 91% occur only once, and 1% to 1.5% lies in the top ten. This record belongs to a study of T cell responses to AZD1222 COVID-19 vaccine. Overall study results and limits: It should be noted that donors were predominantly white British and more often female, and clonal diversity was possibly underestimated. Among AZD1222 vaccinees, only 6 or 7 were seropositive at baseline. Spike-specific TCR breadth and depth grew following two AZD1222 doses.

Second doses at about 4 or about 12 weeks were pooled. This TCR was sampled from an adult who received the AZD1222 COVID-19 vaccine. The sequences come from peripheral blood, collected 28 days after the second AZD1222 dose.

The DNA of the CDR3 is TGCGCCAGCAGCCCCGGAAGGGTCGATGGCTACACCTTC. This gives the protein CASSPGRVDGYTF. This chain connects TRBV5-1 to TRBJ1-2; D gene unclear. Germline-derived CDR1 and CDR2 are SGHRS and YFSETQ. The V gene lost 4 bases and the J gene lost 6 bases, with 13 bases spanning the gap. The CDR3 has 13 residues.